This T cell receptor (beta chain) was identified in a study of blood T cell repertoires in COVID-19. The assay was immunoSEQ multiplex PCR, and TCRdb's table has in-frame clones only and misses some. The sample carries a few hundred thousand clones, 80% to 90% recorded once. The sample consisted of peripheral blood. This receptor was taken from a man in his forties or fifties with acute or convalescent COVID-19.

CDR3: CASSLSGQGNQPQHF. In DNA form, the CDR3 reads TGTGCCAGCTCTCTTAGCGGACAGGGAAATCAGCCCCAGCATTTT. V gene TRBV18 combines with J gene TRBJ1-5; 8 bases are a match to TRBD1. Trimming cost V 6 bases and J 4 bases; bases outside gene matches: 8. The germline V gene has CDR1 KGHSH and CDR2 LQKENI. The CDR3 sequence is 15 residues long. The whole variable domain, remainder taken from reference TRBV18 and TRBJ1-5, is NAGVMQNPRHLVRRRGQEARLRCSPMKGHSHVYWYRQLPEEGLKFMVYLQKENIIDESGMPKERFSAEFPKEGPSILRIQQVVRGDSAAYFCASSLSGQGNQPQHFGDGTRLSIL.